This T cell receptor (beta chain) was profiled in a study of CD8 T cells in Susac syndrome. Study information: Within the group of sequenced Susac syndrome patients, five or six had active disease and roughly eight were in remission. When blood was drawn, the patients with Susac syndrome were therapy-naive, on corticosteroids, or on intravenous immunoglobulin alone.

Reverse transcription of about 0.5 to 1 ug RNA was carried out with random hexamers. Using its own MiXCR run on the immunoSEQ multiplex PCR reads, TCRdb lists one record per CDR3 protein. The sample records 100,000 or so distinct CDR3 sequences, 95% being singletons. The V and J ends lost 11 bases and 2 bases respectively, with 2 bases between them. The germline V gene encodes CDR1 KGHDR and CDR2 SFDVKD. The CDR3 is 9 amino acids. The chain combines TRBV24-1 with TRBJ2-5, with unresolved D. The specimen sequenced was CD8+ T cells from PBMCs. This TCR was sampled from a human donor with Susac syndrome. The DNA of the CDR3 is TGTGCCAAGCAAGAGACCCAGTACTTC. Residues: CAKQETQYF.